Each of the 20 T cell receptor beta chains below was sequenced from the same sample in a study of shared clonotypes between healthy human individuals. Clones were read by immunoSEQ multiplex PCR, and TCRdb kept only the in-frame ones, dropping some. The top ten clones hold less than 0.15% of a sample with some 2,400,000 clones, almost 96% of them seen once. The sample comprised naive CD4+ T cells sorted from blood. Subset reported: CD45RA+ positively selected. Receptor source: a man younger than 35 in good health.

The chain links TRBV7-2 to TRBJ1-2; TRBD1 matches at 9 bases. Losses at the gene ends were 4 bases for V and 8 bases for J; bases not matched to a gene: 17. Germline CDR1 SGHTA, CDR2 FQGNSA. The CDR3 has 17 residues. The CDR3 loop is CASSYTPSPQGATGYTF. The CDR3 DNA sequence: TGTGCCAGCAGCTATACCCCCTCCCCACAGGGGGCGACGGGCTACACCTTC.

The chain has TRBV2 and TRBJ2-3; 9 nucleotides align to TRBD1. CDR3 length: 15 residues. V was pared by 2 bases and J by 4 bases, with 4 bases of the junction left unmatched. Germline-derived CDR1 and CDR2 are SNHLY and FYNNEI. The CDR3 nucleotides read TGTGCCAGCAGTGAAAACAGGGGGCTTGCAGATACGCAGTATTTT. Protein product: CASSENRGLADTQYF.

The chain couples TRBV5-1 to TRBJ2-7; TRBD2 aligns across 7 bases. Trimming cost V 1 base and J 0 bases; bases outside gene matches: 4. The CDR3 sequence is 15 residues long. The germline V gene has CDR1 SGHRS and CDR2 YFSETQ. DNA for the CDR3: TGCGCCAGCAGCTTGCCTGGCGGGGGCTCCTACGAGCAGTACTTC. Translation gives CASSLPGGGSYEQYF. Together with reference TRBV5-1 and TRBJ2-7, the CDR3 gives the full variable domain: KAGVTQTPRYLIKTRGQQVTLSCSPISGHRSVSWYQQTPGQGLQFLFEYFSETQRNKGNFPGRFSGRQFSNSRSEMNVSTLELGDSALYLCASSLPGGGSYEQYFGPGTRLTVT.

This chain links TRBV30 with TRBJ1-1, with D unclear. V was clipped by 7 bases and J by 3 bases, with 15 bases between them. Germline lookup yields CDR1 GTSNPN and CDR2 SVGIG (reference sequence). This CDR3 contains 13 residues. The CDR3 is CAFRTVLHTEAFF. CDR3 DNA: TGTGCCTTTCGGACGGTACTACACACTGAAGCTTTCTTT.

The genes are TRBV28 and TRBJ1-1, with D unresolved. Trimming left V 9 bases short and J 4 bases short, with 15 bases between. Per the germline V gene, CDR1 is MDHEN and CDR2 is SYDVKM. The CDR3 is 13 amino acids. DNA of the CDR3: TGTGCCAGTATAGCTCCGGGGAGCACTGAAGCTTTCTTT. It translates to CASIAPGSTEAFF.

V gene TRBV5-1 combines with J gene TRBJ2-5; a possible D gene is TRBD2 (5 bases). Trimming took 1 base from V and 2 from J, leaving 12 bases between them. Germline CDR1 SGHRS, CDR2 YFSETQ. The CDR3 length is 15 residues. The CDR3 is CASSLRESGQETQYF. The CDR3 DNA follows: TGCGCCAGCAGCTTGAGAGAGTCGGGACAAGAGACCCAGTACTTC.

In DNA form, the CDR3 reads TGTGCCAGCTCACCATTAGCGGGAGTAGGAGATACGCAGTATTTT. Its protein product is CASSPLAGVGDTQYF. The rearrangement uses TRBV18 and TRBJ2-3; the match to TRBD2 covers 9 bases. The CDR3 covers 15 residues. The trim removed 2 bases at V and 5 bases at J, leaving 5 bases unmatched. CDR1 is KGHSH and CDR2 is LQKENI in the germline V gene.

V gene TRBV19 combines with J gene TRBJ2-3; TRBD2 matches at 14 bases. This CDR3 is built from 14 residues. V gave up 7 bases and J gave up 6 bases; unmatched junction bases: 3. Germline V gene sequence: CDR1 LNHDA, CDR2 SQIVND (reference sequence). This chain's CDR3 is CASMGLAGVDTQYF. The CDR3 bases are TGTGCCAGTATGGGACTAGCGGGAGTTGATACGCAGTATTTT.

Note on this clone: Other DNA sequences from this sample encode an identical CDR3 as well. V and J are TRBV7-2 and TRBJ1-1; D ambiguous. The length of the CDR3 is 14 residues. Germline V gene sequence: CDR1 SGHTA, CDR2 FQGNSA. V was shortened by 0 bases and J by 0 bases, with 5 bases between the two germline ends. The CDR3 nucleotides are TGTGCCAGCAGCTTAGCGGGGTTGAACACTGAAGCTTTCTTT. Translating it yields CASSLAGLNTEAFF.

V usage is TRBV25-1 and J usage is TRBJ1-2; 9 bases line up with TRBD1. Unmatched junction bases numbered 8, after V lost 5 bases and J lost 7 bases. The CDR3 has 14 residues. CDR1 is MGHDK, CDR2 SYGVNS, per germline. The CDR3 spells CASSFRDRDRGYTF. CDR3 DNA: TGTGCCAGCAGTTTCCGGGACAGGGACCGTGGCTACACCTTC.

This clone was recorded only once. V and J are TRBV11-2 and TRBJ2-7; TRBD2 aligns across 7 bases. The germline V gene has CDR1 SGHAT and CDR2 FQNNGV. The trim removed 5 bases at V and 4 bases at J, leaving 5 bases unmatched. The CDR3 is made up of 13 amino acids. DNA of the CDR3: TGTGCCAGCAGCCGACTAGCTGAATACGAGCAGTACTTC. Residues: CASSRLAEYEQYF.

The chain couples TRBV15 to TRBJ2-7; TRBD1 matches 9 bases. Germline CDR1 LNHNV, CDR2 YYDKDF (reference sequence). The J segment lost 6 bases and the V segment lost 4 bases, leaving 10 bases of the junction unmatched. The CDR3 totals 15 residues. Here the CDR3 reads CATSILGTGSSEQYF. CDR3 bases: TGTGCCACCAGCATCTTGGGGACAGGGTCCAGCGAGCAGTACTTC.

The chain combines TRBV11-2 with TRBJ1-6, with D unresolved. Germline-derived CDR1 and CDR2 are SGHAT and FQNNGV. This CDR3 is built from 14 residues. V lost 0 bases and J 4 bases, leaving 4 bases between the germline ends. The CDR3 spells CASSLDGYNSPLHF. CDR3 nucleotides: TGTGCCAGCAGCTTAGATGGTTATAATTCACCCCTCCACTTT.

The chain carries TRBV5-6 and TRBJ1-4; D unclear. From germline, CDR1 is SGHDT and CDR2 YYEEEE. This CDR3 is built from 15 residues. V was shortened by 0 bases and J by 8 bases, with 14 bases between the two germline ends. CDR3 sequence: CASSLAGPGLEKLFF. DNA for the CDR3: TGTGCCAGCAGCTTGGCGGGTCCGGGGTTGGAAAAACTGTTTTTT.

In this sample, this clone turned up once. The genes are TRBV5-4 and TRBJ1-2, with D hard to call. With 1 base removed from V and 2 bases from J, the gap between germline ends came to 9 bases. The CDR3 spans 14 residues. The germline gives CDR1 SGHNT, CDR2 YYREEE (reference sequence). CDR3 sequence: CASSLLQSNYGYTF. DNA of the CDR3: TGTGCCAGCAGCTTGTTACAGTCGAACTATGGCTACACCTTC.

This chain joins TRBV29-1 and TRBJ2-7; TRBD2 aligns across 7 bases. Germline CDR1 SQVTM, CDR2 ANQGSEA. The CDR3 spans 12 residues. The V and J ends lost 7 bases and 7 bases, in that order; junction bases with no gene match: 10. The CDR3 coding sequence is TGCAGCGGGATTGTGACAGCGGGGGAGCAGTACTTC. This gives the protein CSGIVTAGEQYF.

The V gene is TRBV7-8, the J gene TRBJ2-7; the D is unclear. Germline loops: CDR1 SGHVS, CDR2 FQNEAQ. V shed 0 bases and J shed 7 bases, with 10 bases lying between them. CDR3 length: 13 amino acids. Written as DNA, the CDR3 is TGTGCCAGCAGCTTAGCTCCGAGCCTTGAGCAGTACTTC. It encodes CASSLAPSLEQYF. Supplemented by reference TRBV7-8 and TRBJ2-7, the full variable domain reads GAGVSQSPRYKVAKRGQDVALRCDPISGHVSLFWYQQALGQGPEFLTYFQNEAQLDKSGLPSDRFFAERPEGSVSTLKIQRTQQEDSAVYLCASSLAPSLEQYFGPGTRLTVT.

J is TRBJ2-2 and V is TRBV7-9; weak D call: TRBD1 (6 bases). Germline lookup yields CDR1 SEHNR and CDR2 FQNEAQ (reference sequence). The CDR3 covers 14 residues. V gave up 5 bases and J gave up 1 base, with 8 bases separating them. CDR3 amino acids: CASSTRGNTGELFF. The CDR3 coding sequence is TGTGCCAGCAGCACCAGGGGGAACACCGGGGAGCTGTTTTTT.

CDR3 nucleotide sequence: TGTGCCAGCAGCTTGGCGGTAGGGGGTACGGCTGAAGCTTTCTTT. Protein product: CASSLAVGGTAEAFF. The V and J genes are TRBV5-4 and TRBJ1-1, with TRBD1 as a possible D gene (6 bases). The CDR3 extends over 15 amino acids. Trimming took 0 bases from V and 6 from J, leaving 15 bases between them. Germline CDR1 SGHNT, CDR2 YYREEE (reference sequence). Drawing the rest from reference TRBV5-4 and TRBJ1-1, the complete variable domain is ETGVTQSPTHLIKTRGQQVTLRCSSQSGHNTVSWYQQALGQGPQFIFQYYREEENGRGNFPPRFSGLQFPNYSSELNVNALELDDSALYLCASSLAVGGTAEAFFGQGTRLTVV.

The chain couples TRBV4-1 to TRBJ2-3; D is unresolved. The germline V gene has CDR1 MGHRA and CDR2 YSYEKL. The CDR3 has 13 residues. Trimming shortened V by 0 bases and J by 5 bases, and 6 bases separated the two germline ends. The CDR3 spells CASSQDGRDTQYF. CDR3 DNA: TGCGCCAGCAGCCAAGACGGCAGAGATACGCAGTATTTT.